What follows are 18 T cell receptor beta chains derived from one specimen sequenced in a study of cytomegalovirus exposure and HLA in healthy donors. The primer mix had 60 Vbeta and 13 Jbeta primers. TCRdb's copy holds only in-frame clones and misses some; the assay was immunoSEQ multiplex PCR. The repertoire holds just under 250,000 clones, with around 80% as singletons. The sequenced material came from PBMCs. The origin of the receptors is a woman aged 40-49 years in good health and CMV-seropositive.

As to this clone: Germline and junction disagree at one end, which may indicate a read error. The V gene is TRBV25-1, the J gene TRBJ2-5; possible D gene TRBD1, 8 bases. The CDR3 covers 16 residues. The germline gives CDR1 MGHDK, CDR2 SYGVNS. Here the CDR3 DNA reads TGTGCCGGCAGTGAGGACAGGGAGGGAATGAGGGAGACCCAGTACTTC. It encodes CAGSEDREGMRETQYF.

The V gene is TRBV30, the J gene TRBJ2-2, with D tentatively TRBD1 (6 bases). CDR3 length: 14 amino acids. In germline, CDR1 is GTSNPN, CDR2 SVGIG (reference sequence). Between the trimmed V and J ends, which lost 4 bases and 3 bases, there was a span of 12 bases. The CDR3 reads CAWNRVVYTGELFF. The DNA for the CDR3 is TGTGCCTGGAACAGGGTAGTGTACACCGGGGAGCTGTTTTTT.

J is TRBJ2-7 and V is TRBV7-6; a weak D match, TRBD2 (7 bases). CDR1 is SGHVS, CDR2 FNYEAQ, per germline. The length of the CDR3 is 17 residues. V shed 1 base and J shed 2 bases, with 18 bases lying between them. DNA of the CDR3: TGTGCCAGCAGCTTAGTCGGGGGGACAAAAAAGGCCTACGAGCAGTACTTC. Its protein product is CASSLVGGTKKAYEQYF.

The chain is built from TRBV9 and TRBJ1-4; 8 bases agree with TRBD1. Trimming at V came to 4 bases and at J to 0 bases, leaving 5 bases not matched to a gene. The CDR3 runs 16 residues. The germline gives CDR1 SGDLS, CDR2 YYNGEE. The CDR3 sequence: CASSKQGGATNEKLFF. As DNA, the CDR3 is TGTGCCAGCAGCAAACAGGGGGGCGCAACTAATGAAAAACTGTTTTTT.

CDR3 loop: CASSLPGSNYGYTF. The CDR3 DNA follows: TGTGCCAGCAGCTTACCCGGTTCTAACTATGGCTACACCTTC. This chain links TRBV7-9 with TRBJ1-2; D is uncertain. There are 14 residues in the CDR3. The ends were cut back, 2 bases at V and 0 bases at J, with 7 bases in the middle. Germline CDR1 and CDR2: SEHNR and FQNEAQ (reference sequence).

This clone turned up a few times. The gene calls are TRBV27 and TRBJ2-7, with 7 positions matching TRBD1. This CDR3 comprises 13 residues. J lost 7 bases, V lost 3 bases, and 6 bases had no gene match. Looked up from germline, CDR1 is MNHEY and CDR2 is SMNVEV (reference sequence). The CDR3 spells CASSLVGGHEQYF. The CDR3 region has the DNA TGTGCCAGCAGTTTGGTAGGGGGCCATGAGCAGTACTTC.

This clone was detected once. The chain's CDR3 is CATSSRDRGNYGYTF. As DNA, the CDR3 is TGTGCCACCAGCAGCCGGGACAGGGGAAACTATGGCTACACCTTC. The chain links TRBV15 to TRBJ1-2; TRBD1 agrees at 10 bases. The V gene's germline CDR1 is LNHNV and CDR2 YYDKDF (reference sequence). J lost 2 bases, V lost 3 bases, and 3 bases had no gene match. The CDR3 is 15 amino acids. Combining the CDR3 with reference TRBV15 and TRBJ1-2 gives the whole variable domain DAMVIQNPRYQVTQFGKPVTLSCSQTLNHNVMYWYQQKSSQAPKLLFHYYDKDFNNEADTPDNFQSRRPNTSFCFLDIRSPGLGDTAMYLCATSSRDRGNYGYTFGSGTRLTVV.

The V and J genes are TRBV30 and TRBJ2-2; 8 bases match TRBD1. The CDR3 is 17 amino acids. The V segment lost 2 bases and the J segment 4 bases; nucleotides outside the gene matches: 12. Looked up from germline, CDR1 is GTSNPN and CDR2 is SVGIG (reference sequence). The CDR3 region has the DNA TGTGCCTGGAGTCCCCTGAGGGACAGGCTCCCCACCGGGGAGCTGTTTTTT. Translation gives CAWSPLRDRLPTGELFF.

This chain joins TRBV28 and TRBJ1-5; D not certain. The CDR3 has 17 amino acids. Germline CDR1 is MDHEN and CDR2 is SYDVKM. The ends were cut back, 1 base at V and 2 bases at J, with 15 bases in the middle. CDR3 in DNA: TGTGCCAGCAGTTTATCCCCACAGACAAGAGGCAATCAGCCCCAGCATTTT. Protein product: CASSLSPQTRGNQPQHF.

The chain joins TRBV4-2 to TRBJ2-3; weak D call: TRBD2 (6 bases). Germline lookup yields CDR1 LGHNA and CDR2 YNFKEQ. V was cut by 0 bases and J by 9 bases, with 13 bases left in between. This CDR3 spans 14 amino acids. CDR3 residues: CASSQERGGGTQYF. CDR3 in DNA: TGTGCCAGCAGCCAAGAAAGGGGAGGAGGCACGCAGTATTTT.

This sequence joins TRBV4-1 and TRBJ1-3; D may be TRBD1 (5 bases). Trimming cost V 1 base and J 0 bases, with 19 bases left between them. The CDR3 length is 19 residues. Germline-derived CDR1 and CDR2 are MGHRA and YSYEKL. CDR3 protein: CASSQASPGGWGSGNTIYF. The CDR3 bases are TGCGCCAGCAGCCAAGCTAGTCCGGGGGGGTGGGGCTCTGGAAACACCATATATTTT.

The chain recombines TRBV18 with TRBJ1-2; D may be TRBD1 (5 bases). The CDR3 consists of 17 residues. V was cut by 3 bases and J by 3 bases, with 20 bases left in between. Germline V gene sequence: CDR1 KGHSH, CDR2 LQKENI. Written as DNA, the CDR3 is TGTGCCAGCTCACCTTACTCCCTGACAGTCCTAGACTATGGCTACACCTTC. This codes for CASSPYSLTVLDYGYTF.

The V gene is TRBV7-2, the J gene TRBJ1-2; 8 nucleotides agree with TRBD1. The J segment lost 0 bases and the V segment lost 0 bases, leaving 9 bases of the junction unmatched. The CDR3 contains 18 residues. CDR1 is SGHTA, CDR2 FQGNSA, per germline. DNA of the CDR3: TGTGCCAGCAGCTTAGCGGCAGGGGGCACTACGGCTAACTATGGCTACACCTTC. Protein: CASSLAAGGTTANYGYTF.

A single count supports this clone. The chain couples TRBV5-5 to TRBJ1-1; TRBD1 agrees at 7 bases. Germline CDR1 is SGHKS and CDR2 is YYEKEE (reference sequence). The length of the CDR3 is 14 residues. The ends lost 4 bases at V and 0 bases at J; junction bases unmatched: 3. DNA of the CDR3: TGTGCCAGCAGCAAGGGACAGTTGAACACTGAAGCTTTCTTT. Protein: CASSKGQLNTEAFF.

The V gene is TRBV7-2, the J gene TRBJ2-7, with 10 bases fitting TRBD2. In germline, CDR1 is SGHTA, CDR2 FQGNSA. The length of the CDR3 is 15 residues. Trimming took 1 base from V and 2 from J; bases not matched to a gene: 2. The CDR3 nucleotides read TGTGCCAGCAGCTTAGGGCTAGCGGGGGCCTACGAGCAGTACTTC. It encodes CASSLGLAGAYEQYF.

The V gene is TRBV6-5, the J gene TRBJ2-7; 8 bases are shared with TRBD2. This CDR3 contains 14 residues. Germline V CDR1 and CDR2: MNHEY, SVGAGI. J was trimmed by 3 bases and V by 0 bases; bases with no gene match: 1. CDR3 region: CASSYSGGDYEQYF. CDR3 sequence (DNA): TGTGCCAGCAGTTACTCCGGGGGGGACTACGAGCAGTACTTC.

The chain uses TRBV5-1 and TRBJ2-7; D perhaps matches TRBD1 (5 bases). Germline V gene lookup returns CDR1 SGHRS and CDR2 YFSETQ. This CDR3 region has 14 residues. Trimming took off 4 bases at V and 1 base at J, with 12 bases between the two ends. Written as DNA, the CDR3 is TGCGCCAGCAGCGTAGGGGTCGCGTCCTACGAGCAGTACTTC. Protein: CASSVGVASYEQYF.

V gene TRBV30 combines with J gene TRBJ2-7; D is possibly TRBD2 (5 bases). The germline V gene has CDR1 GTSNPN and CDR2 SVGIG (reference sequence). The CDR3 is 14 amino acids. V lost 0 bases, J lost 0 bases, and 9 bases lay in between. The CDR3 DNA sequence: TGTGCCTGGAGTGTAGGACGGGACTCCTACGAGCAGTACTTC. It specifies CAWSVGRDSYEQYF.